A single sample is the source of the 11 T cell receptor beta chains below, sequenced in a study of glioma-infiltrating T cells. The iRepertoire nested amplicon-rescue multiplex PCR amplified TCR alpha and beta CDR3s from RNA. TCRdb re-called the multiplex PCR reads through MiXCR, storing one row per CDR3 protein. The repertoire includes some 10,000 distinct CDR3 sequences, approximately 60% of them detected once, and 20% sits in the top ten. The material sequenced was glioma tissue, nonneoplastic brain tissue, or PBMCs (not recorded which). The receptors originated from a human donor with low-grade glioma or glioblastoma, undergoing nonglioma brain surgery, or in good health (not recorded which).

With regard to this clonotype: Germline and junction disagree at one end, which may indicate a read error. V usage is TRBV6-2 or TRBV6-3 and J usage is TRBJ2-7; maybe TRBD1 (6 bases). The CDR3 loop spans 15 amino acids. The V gene's germline CDR1 is MNHEY and CDR2 SVGEGT. The CDR3 DNA is TGTGCCAGGGGCTCCCCCCTGGCAGGGGTCTACGGGCAGTACTTC. Translation gives CARGSPLAGVYGQYF.

This sequence joins TRBV11-2 and TRBJ2-1; no definite D call. The V gene's germline CDR1 is SGHAT and CDR2 FQNNGV. The CDR3 has 15 amino acids. The CDR3 DNA is TGTGCAGGCAGCTCCGGTAAAACCGCTTACAATGAGCAGTTCTTC. As protein: CAGSSGKTAYNEQFF.

The rearrangement uses TRBV10-3 and TRBJ1-5; D is undetermined. The CDR3 extends over 16 amino acids. The germline V and J ends were trimmed by 3 bases and 3 bases, with 15 bases remaining between them. Per the germline V gene, CDR1 is ENHRY and CDR2 is SYGVKD. The CDR3 DNA sequence: TGTGCCATCAGTGACTCGTCGAGACTCGACAATCAGCCCCAGCATTTT. Translated: CAISDSSRLDNQPQHF.

The chain combines TRBV24-1 with TRBJ1-2; no reliable D call. This CDR3 region has 19 residues. The germline CDR1 and CDR2 sequences are KGHDR and SFDVKD. Trimming took 1 base from V and 2 from J, leaving 22 bases between them. DNA of the CDR3: TGTGCCACCAGTGATTTCCAAACCCCGACTAAAGCCCCCAACTATGGCTACACCTTC. The encoded protein is CATSDFQTPTKAPNYGYTF.

This clonotype came up once. At one of its ends the junction is not consistent with the germline gene, which may arise from a read error. V gene TRBV7-9 combines with J gene TRBJ1-2; D is unclear. CDR3 length: 15 amino acids. Germline CDR1 is SEHNR and CDR2 is FQNEAQ (reference sequence). CDR3 sequence: CASSREDGRAGGYSF. In DNA, the CDR3 is TGTGCCAGCAGCAGAGAGGACGGCCGAGCGGGAGGCTACAGCTTC.

This clonotype has a count of ten or more. The chain joins TRBV3-1 to TRBJ2-7; D remains unclear. The CDR3 contains 17 residues. CDR1 is LGHDT, CDR2 YNNKEL, per germline (reference sequence). Trimming cost V 2 bases and J 2 bases, with 19 bases left between them. The CDR3 sequence: CASSQQLRRRSTYEQYF. The DNA for the CDR3 is TGTGCCAGCAGCCAACAGCTGAGACGTCGATCTACCTACGAGCAGTACTTC.

The rearrangement uses TRBV28 and TRBJ2-7, with D perhaps TRBD1 (6 bases). V was pared by 5 bases and J by 5 bases, with 19 bases between. Germline CDR1 reads MDHEN; CDR2 reads SYDVKM. CDR3 length: 15 residues. DNA of the CDR3: TGTGCCAGCAGTCTGAGACAGGAAAAGGGGCACGAGCAGTACTTC. It yields the protein CASSLRQEKGHEQYF.

At least ten counts were recorded for this clonotype. The junction does not match germline at one end; this may be a read error. This chain connects TRBV30 to TRBJ2-1; possible D gene TRBD2, 5 bases. The CDR3 spans 11 residues. Germline V lookup: CDR1 GTSNPN, CDR2 SVGIG (reference sequence). The CDR3 reads CACSRAGSHLF. The CDR3 DNA is TGTGCCTGCTCAAGGGCGGGCAGCCACCTCTTC.

This chain uses TRBV7-2 with TRBJ2-1; maybe TRBD2 (5 bases). Between the trimmed V and J ends, which lost 6 bases and 7 bases, there was a span of 22 bases. The CDR3 has 16 amino acids. The germline V gene encodes CDR1 SGHTA and CDR2 FQGNSA. The CDR3 sequence is CASRPREGAGKNEQFF. In DNA form, the CDR3 reads TGTGCCAGCAGGCCACGAGAGGGAGCCGGTAAAAATGAGCAGTTCTTC. Together with reference TRBV7-2 and TRBJ2-1, the CDR3 gives the full variable domain: GAGVSQSPSNKVTEKGKDVELRCDPISGHTALYWYRQSLGQGLEFLIYFQGNSAPDKSGLPSDRFSAERTGGSVSTLTIQRTQQEDSAVYLCASRPREGAGKNEQFFGPGTRLTVL.

This clonotype is judged medium-sized. The chain joins TRBV15 to TRBJ1-5; no firm D call. CDR1 and CDR2 from the germline V gene are LNHNV and YYDKDF (reference sequence). This CDR3 has 15 amino acids. V was shortened by 0 bases and J by 5 bases, with 11 bases between the two germline ends. The CDR3 region has the DNA TGTGCCACCAGCAGAGAGGTAGGGAGCGATCAGCCCCAGCATTTT. Protein product: CATSREVGSDQPQHF.

In this sample, this clonotype turned up many times. V is TRBV20-1 and J is TRBJ2-1; D may correspond to TRBD1 or TRBD2 (6 bases each). V lost 6 bases, J lost 0 bases, and 12 bases lay in between. Germline V CDR1 and CDR2: DFQATT, SNEGSKA (reference sequence). The CDR3 consists of 14 residues. The CDR3: CSALSGASYNEQFF. Here the CDR3 DNA reads TGCAGTGCCCTTTCGGGGGCCTCCTACAATGAGCAGTTCTTC.